This T cell receptor beta chain derives from a study of early T cells in non-severe SARS-CoV-2 infection. Study-level background: Sequencing targeted bulk RNA from unsorted whole blood, leaving chains unpaired.

As part of library construction, unique molecular identifiers were attached to individual cDNA molecules. TCRdb passed the 5' RACE reads through MiXCR, listing each CDR3 protein once. The repertoire holds 55,000 to 75,000 distinct CDR3 sequences, with roughly a tenth as singletons. Losses at the gene ends were 6 bases for V and 7 bases for J; bases not matched to a gene: 7. This CDR3 has 14 residues. The germline V gene has CDR1 DFQATT and CDR2 SNEGSKA (reference sequence). The V and J genes are TRBV20-1 and TRBJ1-5; 12 bases match TRBD1. The receptor was isolated from an adult who was a healthcare worker with PCR-confirmed SARS-CoV-2 infection or an uninfected control (not recorded which). The source material was whole blood. CDR3 nucleotide sequence: TGCAGTGCCGCCGGGACAGGGGGCGTCCAGCCCCAGCATTTT. This codes for CSAAGTGGVQPQHF.